A single sample gave rise to the 13 T cell receptor beta chains below, sequenced in a study of blood T cell repertoires in COVID-19. Sequenced by immunoSEQ multiplex PCR; TCRdb stores in-frame clones only, minus some. The table shows about 89,000 clones, with about 87% occurring only once. Source material: peripheral blood. The receptors originated from a man between 60 and 70 years old with acute or convalescent COVID-19.

The V call is TRBV5-1, the J call TRBJ2-1; D possibly corresponds to TRBD1 (5 bases). Deletions cut 2 bases from V and 8 bases from J, with 11 bases between. The germline gives CDR1 SGHRS, CDR2 YFSETQ. The CDR3 covers 13 residues. CDR3 in DNA: TGCGCCAGCAGCTTTCAGGGTTGGGATGAGCAGTTCTTC. As protein: CASSFQGWDEQFF. Complete variable domain (other parts from reference TRBV5-1 and TRBJ2-1): KAGVTQTPRYLIKTRGQQVTLSCSPISGHRSVSWYQQTPGQGLQFLFEYFSETQRNKGNFPGRFSGRQFSNSRSEMNVSTLELGDSALYLCASSFQGWDEQFFGPGTRLTVL.

This clone was counted a few times. The rearrangement links TRBV25-1 to TRBJ1-2; 10 positions agree with TRBD1. V shed 4 bases, J shed 4 bases, and the junction held 0 bases outside the gene matches. CDR1 and CDR2 from the germline V gene are MGHDK and SYGVNS. The CDR3 sequence is 13 residues long. CDR3 loop: CASSGTGGYGYTF. The CDR3 DNA follows: TGTGCCAGCAGTGGGACAGGGGGCTATGGCTACACCTTC.

V usage is TRBV3-1 (or the pseudogene TRBV3-2) and J usage is TRBJ1-5, with D hard to call. The CDR3 is 13 amino acids. Trimming removed 4 bases from V and 1 base from J, with 5 bases in between. CDR1 is LGHDT and CDR2 is YNNKEL in the germline V gene (reference sequence). Here the CDR3 DNA reads TGTGCCAGCAGCCTGCGCAGCAATCAGCCCCAGCATTTT. It yields the protein CASSLRSNQPQHF.

This clone was seen just once. The rearrangement uses TRBV9 and TRBJ1-1, with TRBD1 matching 8 bases. The CDR3 is 15 amino acids. After removal of 2 bases from V and 4 bases from J, the junction contained 7 bases not matched to a gene. Per germline, CDR1 SGDLS and CDR2 YYNGEE. For the CDR3, the DNA is TGTGCCAGCAGCGTGGAGACAGGGGCTGGCACTGAAGCTTTCTTT. Protein sequence: CASSVETGAGTEAFF.

The J gene is TRBJ2-5, the V gene TRBV5-6; 9 positions match TRBD1. Germline trimming cut 2 bases from V and 2 bases from J; bases unmatched to any gene: 4. The CDR3 is made up of 15 amino acids. Germline V CDR1 and CDR2: SGHDT, YYEEEE. CDR3 loop: CASSFGGQGQETQYF. In DNA form, the CDR3 reads TGTGCCAGCAGCTTCGGGGGACAGGGACAAGAGACCCAGTACTTC. The full variable domain, rest sourced from reference TRBV5-6 and TRBJ2-5, is DAGVTQSPTHLIKTRGQQVTLRCSPKSGHDTVSWYQQALGQGPQFIFQYYEEEERQRGNFPDRFSGHQFPNYSSELNVNALLLGDSALYLCASSFGGQGQETQYFGPGTRLLVL.

J is TRBJ2-1 and V is TRBV6-5, with 12 bases that match TRBD2. Germline loops: CDR1 MNHEY, CDR2 SVGAGI. The CDR3 extends over 15 amino acids. Trimming cost V 6 bases and J 9 bases; bases outside gene matches: 9. CDR3 sequence (DNA): TGTGCCAGCAGGCCCCTAGCGGGGGGGCAACGTGAGCAGTTCTTC. As protein: CASRPLAGGQREQFF.

V gene TRBV6-5 combines with J gene TRBJ2-7, with 9 bases that match TRBD1. J gave up 7 bases and V 0 bases, and 4 bases lay outside the gene matches. From germline, CDR1 is MNHEY and CDR2 SVGAGI. The CDR3 consists of 14 residues. The CDR3 DNA reads as TGTGCCAGCAGTTACTCTACAGGGGGCCGGGAGCAGTACTTC. Amino acid sequence: CASSYSTGGREQYF.

This sequence joins TRBV5-4 and TRBJ1-2; TRBD1 aligns across 9 bases. The CDR3 has 15 amino acids. With V trimmed by 4 bases and J by 8 bases, 12 bases remained unmatched. CDR1 SGHNT and CDR2 YYREEE come from the germline V gene (reference sequence). CDR3 in DNA: TGTGCCAGCAGCGGGAGCCTACAGGGGGCTGAAGGCTACACCTTC. The encoded protein is CASSGSLQGAEGYTF.

This rearrangement joins TRBV9 to TRBJ1-5, with TRBD1 matching over 8 bases. With 4 bases clipped from V and 3 bases from J, the junction kept 6 bases outside the gene matches. Germline assignment: CDR1 SGDLS and CDR2 YYNGEE. This CDR3 comprises 15 residues. This CDR3 is CASSPGTGHNQPQHF. The CDR3, as DNA: TGTGCCAGCAGCCCCGGGACAGGACACAATCAGCCCCAGCATTTT.

V and J are TRBV25-1 and TRBJ2-3, with D maybe TRBD2 (6 bases). Germline V CDR1 and CDR2: MGHDK, SYGVNS. Trimming pared 4 bases from V and 2 bases from J, leaving 13 bases between. This CDR3 is 15 amino acids long. CDR3 amino acids: CASSAAGGYTDTQYF. The CDR3 DNA reads TGTGCCAGCAGTGCCGCCGGGGGATACACAGATACGCAGTATTTT.

This sequence joins TRBV5-6 and TRBJ2-7, with unresolved D. Looked up from germline, CDR1 is SGHDT and CDR2 is YYEEEE. V lost 1 base, J lost 0 bases, and 5 bases lay in between. The CDR3 contains 13 residues. The CDR3 loop is CASSLYSSYEQYF. The DNA for the CDR3 is TGTGCCAGCAGCTTGTACAGCTCCTACGAGCAGTACTTC.

The chain joins TRBV18 to TRBJ1-4, with D possibly being TRBD1 (6 bases). V was clipped by 3 bases and J by 8 bases, with 16 bases between them. From germline, CDR1 is KGHSH and CDR2 LQKENI. The CDR3 runs 15 residues. CDR3 in amino acids: CASSPRQAQKEKLFF. CDR3 nucleotide sequence: TGTGCCAGCTCACCGAGACAGGCTCAGAAAGAAAAACTGTTTTTT.

CDR3 protein: CASSKAGTSGYNEQFF. The CDR3 nucleotides are TGCGCCAGCAGCAAAGCCGGGACTAGCGGGTACAATGAGCAGTTCTTC. The chain links TRBV5-1 to TRBJ2-1; 12 bases match TRBD2. This CDR3 comprises 16 residues. V lost 4 bases, J lost 4 bases, and 6 bases stayed unmatched. Germline V CDR1 and CDR2: SGHRS, YFSETQ.